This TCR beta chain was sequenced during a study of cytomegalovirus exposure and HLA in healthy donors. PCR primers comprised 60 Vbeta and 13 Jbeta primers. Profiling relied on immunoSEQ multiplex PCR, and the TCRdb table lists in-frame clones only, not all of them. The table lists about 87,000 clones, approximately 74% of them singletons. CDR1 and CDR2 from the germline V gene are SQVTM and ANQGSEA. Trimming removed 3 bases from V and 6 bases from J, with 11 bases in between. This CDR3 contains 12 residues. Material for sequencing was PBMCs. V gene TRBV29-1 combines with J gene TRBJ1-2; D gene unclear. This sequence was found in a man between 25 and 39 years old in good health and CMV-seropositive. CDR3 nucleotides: TGCAGCGTTGACCCAGGAGGTGATGGCTACACCTTC. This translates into CSVDPGGDGYTF.